This T cell receptor beta chain was found in a study of T cell responses to AZD1222 COVID-19 vaccine. CDR1 and CDR2 (germline): MDHEN, SYDVKM. This CDR3 contains 12 residues. The V and J ends lost 8 bases and 1 base respectively, with 8 bases between them. Worth noting for this clone: Its target is unknown.

Measured with immunoSEQ multiplex PCR; TCRdb has only the in-frame clones, and not every one. The sample holds more than 85,000 clones, just over 85% seen once. Study observations and caveats: Spike-specific TCRs gained breadth and depth after people received two AZD1222 doses. No repertoire was sampled before or during the peak T cell response, only after it. Clonal diversity was possibly underestimated, and the donors were mostly white British, with more females.

Sequences were derived from peripheral blood, sampled on day 0 of AZD1222 vaccination. The J gene is TRBJ1-1, the V gene TRBV28; TRBD1 is a possible D gene (5 bases). The clonotype comes from an adult in good health. CDR3 DNA: TGTGCCAGCTCCGACAGGAACACTGAAGCTTTCTTT. This gives the protein CASSDRNTEAFF.